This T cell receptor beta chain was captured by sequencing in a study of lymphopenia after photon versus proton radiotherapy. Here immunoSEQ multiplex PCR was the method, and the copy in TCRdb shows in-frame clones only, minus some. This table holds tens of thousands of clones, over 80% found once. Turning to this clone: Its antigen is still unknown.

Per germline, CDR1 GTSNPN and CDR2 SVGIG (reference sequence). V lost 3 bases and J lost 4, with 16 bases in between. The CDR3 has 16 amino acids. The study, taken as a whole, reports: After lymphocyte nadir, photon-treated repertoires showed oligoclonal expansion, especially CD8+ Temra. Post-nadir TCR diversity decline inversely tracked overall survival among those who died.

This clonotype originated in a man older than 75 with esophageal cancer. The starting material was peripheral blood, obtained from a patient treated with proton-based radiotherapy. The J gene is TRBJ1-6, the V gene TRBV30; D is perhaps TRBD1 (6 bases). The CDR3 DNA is TGTGCCTGGAGAGGGTGGGGGGCTACTTATAATTCACCCCTCCACTTT. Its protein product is CAWRGWGATYNSPLHF.